The 2 T cell receptor beta chains in this list originate from one sample, sequenced in a study of cytomegalovirus exposure and HLA in healthy donors. TCRdb's copy holds only in-frame clones and misses some; the assay was immunoSEQ multiplex PCR. The sample contains some 56,000 clones, 93% of which appear only once. Specimen: PBMCs. Source of these receptors: a woman in her late teens or twenties in good health and CMV-seropositive.

V gene TRBV6-5 combines with J gene TRBJ1-2; 7 bases line up with TRBD1. This CDR3 is built from 14 residues. CDR1 is MNHEY, CDR2 SVGAGI, per germline. The trim removed 6 bases at V and 0 bases at J, leaving 4 bases unmatched. CDR3 sequence (DNA): TGTGCCAGCAGGGAAGGGACAGCTAACTATGGCTACACCTTC. Residues: CASREGTANYGYTF.

V and J are TRBV28 and TRBJ2-2; D not resolved. The CDR3 runs 13 residues. V was clipped by 7 bases and J by 1 base, with 7 bases between them. The germline CDR1 and CDR2 sequences are MDHEN and SYDVKM. The CDR3 loop is CASKPGNTGELFF. The CDR3 bases are TGTGCCAGCAAGCCAGGGAACACCGGGGAGCTGTTTTTT.